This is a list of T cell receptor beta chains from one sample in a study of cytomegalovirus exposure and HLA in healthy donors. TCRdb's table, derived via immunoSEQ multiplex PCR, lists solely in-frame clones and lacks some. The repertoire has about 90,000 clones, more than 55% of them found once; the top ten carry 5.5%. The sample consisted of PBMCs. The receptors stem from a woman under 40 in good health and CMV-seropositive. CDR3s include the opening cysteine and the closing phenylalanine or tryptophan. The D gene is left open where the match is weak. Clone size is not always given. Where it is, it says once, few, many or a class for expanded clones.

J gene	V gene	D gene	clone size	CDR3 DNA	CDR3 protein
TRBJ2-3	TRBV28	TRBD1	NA	TGTGCCAGCAGTTTCCGGGACAGGGGTAGAGATACGCAGTATTTT	CASSFRDRGRDTQYF
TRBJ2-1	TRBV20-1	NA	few	TGCAGTGCTTACAGAGACAATGAGCAGTTCTTC	CSAYRDNEQFF
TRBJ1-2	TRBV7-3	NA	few	TGTGCCAGCAGCTTAGGGCCAGGATATGGCTACACCTTC	CASSLGPGYGYTF
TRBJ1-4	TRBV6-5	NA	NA	TGTGCCAGCAGTCCGATGACAGCCCTCAATGAAAAACTGTTTTTT	CASSPMTALNEKLFF
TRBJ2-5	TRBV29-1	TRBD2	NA	TGCAGCGTAGGACTAGCGAAGGGGGAGACCCAGTACTTC	CSVGLAKGETQYF
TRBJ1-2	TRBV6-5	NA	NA	TGTGCCAGCTCCCTGCGGGGGGAATATGGCTACACCTTC	CASSLRGEYGYTF
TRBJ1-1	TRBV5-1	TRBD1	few	TGCGCCAGCAGCCAAGCACGGACAGGCCGAACTGAAGCTTTCTTT	CASSQARTGRTEAFF
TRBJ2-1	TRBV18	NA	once	TGTGCCAGCTCACCGACGACAGGCTACAATGAGCAGTTCTTC	CASSPTTGYNEQFF
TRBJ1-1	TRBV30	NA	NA	TGTGCCTGGAGCGTAGATAGAAACACTGAAGCTTTCTTT	CAWSVDRNTEAFF
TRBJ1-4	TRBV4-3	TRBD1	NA	TGCGCCAGCAGCCAAGGACAGGGTTGGGGTGAAAAACTGTTTTTT	CASSQGQGWGEKLFF
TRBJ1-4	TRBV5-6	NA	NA	TGTGCCAGCAGCTCGGGGTACGATGAAAAACTGTTTTTT	CASSSGYDEKLFF
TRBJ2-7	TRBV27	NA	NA	TGTGCCAGCAGTTTAGTGCGGGGGCCTCCCTACGAGCAGTACTTC	CASSLVRGPPYEQYF
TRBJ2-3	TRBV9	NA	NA	TGTGCCAGCAGCGCGAGCCCCGAGGGGGGGTTCGGAAATACGCAGTATTTT	CASSASPEGGFGNTQYF
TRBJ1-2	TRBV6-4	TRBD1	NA	TGTGCCAGCAGTTTAACAGGGGACGGCGGCTACACCTTC	CASSLTGDGGYTF
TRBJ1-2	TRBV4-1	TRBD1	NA	TGCGCCAGCAGCCAAGGCGACAGGGTGTTCTATGGCTACCCCTTC	CASSQGDRVFYGYPF
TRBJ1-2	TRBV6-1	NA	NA	TGTGCCAGCAGTGAAGCCGCGAAATTCTCCTATGGCTACACCTTC	CASSEAAKFSYGYTF
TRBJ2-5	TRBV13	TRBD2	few	TGTGCCAGCAGCCCTAGGGATCTGGGTGCGGGGGCCCAGTACTTC	CASSPRDLGAGAQYF
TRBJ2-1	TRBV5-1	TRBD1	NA	TGCGCCAGCAGCGGAGAGACAGGGGATTACAATGAGCAGTTCTTC	CASSGETGDYNEQFF
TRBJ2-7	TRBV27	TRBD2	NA	TGTGCCAGCAGTTCGGGCGGGGGGGTATACGAGCAGTACTTC	CASSSGGGVYEQYF
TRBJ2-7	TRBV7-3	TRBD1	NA	TGTGCCAGCGCCCAGGACAGGCCGAGCTCCTACGAGCAGTACTTC	CASAQDRPSSYEQYF
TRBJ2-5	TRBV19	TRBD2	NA	TGTGCCAGTAGGGGACTAGCTGAGACCCAGTACTTC	CASRGLAETQYF
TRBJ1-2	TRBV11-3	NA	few	TGTGCCAGCAGTATAGCTAACTATGGCTACACCTTC	CASSIANYGYTF
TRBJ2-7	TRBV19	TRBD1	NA	TGTGCCAGTATGAGGGACAGGGGAACCTACGAGCAGTACTTC	CASMRDRGTYEQYF
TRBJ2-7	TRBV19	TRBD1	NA	TGTGCCAGTAGTATATTGGACAGGTCCTACGAGCAGTACTTC	CASSILDRSYEQYF
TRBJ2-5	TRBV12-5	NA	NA	TGTGCTAGTGGTTTAGACAGACAAGAGACCCAGTACTTC	CASGLDRQETQYF
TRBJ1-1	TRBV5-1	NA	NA	TGCGCCAGCAGCTTGGCCGGCAGGGGCCTGGATGAAGCTTTCTTT	CASSLAGRGLDEAFF
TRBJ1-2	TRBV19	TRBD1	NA	TGTGCCAGTAGCGGACAGGGGGCTAGTGGCCTGGACGGCTACACCTTC	CASSGQGASGLDGYTF
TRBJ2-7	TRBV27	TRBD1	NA	TGTGCCAGCAGTCCCAGGACAGGGCACCTTGAGCAGTACTTC	CASSPRTGHLEQYF
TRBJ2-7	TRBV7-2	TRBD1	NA	TGTGCCAGCAGCTTAGGGGGACAGGGAACCTACGAGCAGTACTTC	CASSLGGQGTYEQYF
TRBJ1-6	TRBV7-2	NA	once	TGTGCCAGCAGCCGATGGGAGGGGGGTCCCCTCCACTTT	CASSRWEGGPLHF
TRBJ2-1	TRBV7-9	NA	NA	TGTGCCAGCAGTAATCAGGGAAACCCCTACAATGAGCAGTTCTTC	CASSNQGNPYNEQFF
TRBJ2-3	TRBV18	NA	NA	TGTGCCAGCTCACCCCTCTCGGGTGCTAGCACAGATACGCAGTATTTT	CASSPLSGASTDTQYF
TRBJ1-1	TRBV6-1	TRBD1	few	TGTGCCAGCAGTGCGGACAGGGGAGGCACTGAAGCTTTCTTT	CASSADRGGTEAFF